The 22 T cell receptor beta chains below were found in one sample sequenced in a study of OX40 agonist ivuxolimab in advanced cancers. Repertoires were generated with immunoSEQ multiplex PCR, while TCRdb's copy carries only in-frame clones and drops some. The sample has fewer than 95,000 clones, more than 80% seen once; the top ten hold around 0.44%. The sample was CD4+ or CD8+ T cells sorted from blood, taken in a trial of the OX40 agonist ivuxolimab. The receptors stem from an adult with an advanced solid tumor such as melanoma, head and neck, liver or kidney cancer.

The chain joins TRBV4-1 to TRBJ2-7; 15 bases map to TRBD2. J gave up 4 bases and V 2 bases, and 3 bases lay outside the gene matches. Germline V gene sequence: CDR1 MGHRA, CDR2 YSYEKL. The CDR3 is 16 amino acids. The CDR3 nucleotides are TGCGCCAGCAGCCAACCCGGACTAGCGGGAGGGTACGAGCAGTACTTC. It codes for CASSQPGLAGGYEQYF.

The chain is built from TRBV6-6 and TRBJ1-3; a weak D match, TRBD1 (6 bases). V lost 4 bases to trimming and J lost 4 bases, with 11 bases between them. Germline V CDR1 and CDR2: MNHNY, SVGAGI (reference sequence). This CDR3 is 14 amino acids long. CDR3 in DNA: TGTGCCAGCAGTTCCAGGGGCGAAGGAAACACCATATATTTT. This sequence encodes CASSSRGEGNTIYF.

The sample holds a few counts of this clone. The chain employs TRBV7-7 and TRBJ2-2; the D is unclear. This CDR3 spans 13 amino acids. Per germline, CDR1 SSHAT and CDR2 FNYEAQ (reference sequence). V lost 5 bases to trimming and J lost 1 base, with 5 bases between them. CDR3 sequence (DNA): TGTGCCAGCAGCCCCATGAACACCGGGGAGCTGTTTTTT. Its protein is CASSPMNTGELFF.

The chain joins TRBV4-3 to TRBJ1-4; perhaps TRBD1 as D (6 bases). With 4 bases removed from V and 8 bases from J, the gap between germline ends came to 17 bases. This CDR3 has 15 amino acids. Per germline, CDR1 LGHNA and CDR2 YSLEER. The CDR3 DNA reads TGCGCCAGCAGCCGAACACAGGGAGTGATAGAAAAACTGTTTTTT. Translated, it gives CASSRTQGVIEKLFF.

The chain couples TRBV10-1 to TRBJ2-6; a possible D gene is TRBD2 (5 bases). The CDR3 loop spans 14 amino acids. Trimming removed 4 bases from V and 3 bases from J, with 7 bases in between. Germline assignment: CDR1 WNHNN and CDR2 SYGVQD (reference sequence). The CDR3 coding sequence is TGCGCCAGCAGTGCCGGGAATGGGGCCAACGTCCTGACTTTC. This translates into CASSAGNGANVLTF.

This sequence joins TRBV30 and TRBJ2-7, with D unresolved. The CDR3 spans 10 residues. With 3 bases removed from V and 7 bases from J, the gap between germline ends came to 7 bases. Germline V gene sequence: CDR1 GTSNPN, CDR2 SVGIG (reference sequence). The CDR3 sequence is CAWSNAEQYF. The CDR3 bases are TGTGCCTGGAGCAACGCAGAGCAGTACTTC.

This clone was detected once. This chain connects TRBV5-1 to TRBJ1-1, with D possibly being TRBD1 (6 bases). Germline lookup yields CDR1 SGHRS and CDR2 YFSETQ. The CDR3 runs to 13 residues. Trimming shortened V by 4 bases and J by 7 bases, and 14 bases separated the two germline ends. CDR3 coding DNA: TGCGCCAGCAGCCTACAGGGAGGCGGTGAAGCTTTCTTT. This codes for CASSLQGGGEAFF.

The chain combines TRBV10-2 with TRBJ1-3; no clear D. There are 14 residues in the CDR3. Germline V lookup: CDR1 WSHSY, CDR2 SAAADI. Trimming removed 6 bases from V and 2 bases from J, with 11 bases in between. DNA for the CDR3: TGCGCCAGCAGGGATGAGATTCCTGGAAACACCATATATTTT. It codes for CASRDEIPGNTIYF.

The chain joins TRBV6-1 to TRBJ2-7; D may match TRBD1 or TRBD2 (5 bases each). Germline loops: CDR1 MNHNS, CDR2 SASEGT. Trimming cost V 9 bases and J 3 bases, with 15 bases left between them. CDR3 length: 13 residues. In DNA form, the CDR3 reads TGTGCCAGTCGCACCAGGGAGAACTACGAGCAGTACTTC. Residues: CASRTRENYEQYF.

The chain employs TRBV30 and TRBJ1-5, with 7 bases matching TRBD1. Trimming removed 7 bases from V and 1 base from J; junction bases left unmatched: 4. The CDR3 is 13 amino acids. Germline-derived CDR1 and CDR2 are GTSNPN and SVGIG (reference sequence). DNA for the CDR3: TGTGCCTTCAACAGGGGAAGCAATCAGCCCCAGCATTTT. Amino acid sequence: CAFNRGSNQPQHF.

The chain uses TRBV28 and TRBJ2-5; D is uncertain. TRBJ2-7 matches the DNA end more closely, so the J call is doubtful. The CDR3 sequence is 13 residues long. Germline lookup yields CDR1 MDHEN and CDR2 SYDVKM. For the CDR3, the DNA is TGTGCCACCGTTCGGCCCAGCCCCTACGAGCAGTACTTC. As protein: CATVRPSPYEQYF.

The chain uses TRBV6-6 and TRBJ2-7; maybe TRBD2 (6 bases). Trimming took off 2 bases at V and 2 bases at J, with 10 bases between the two ends. Germline loops: CDR1 MNHNY, CDR2 SVGAGI (reference sequence). This CDR3 is 14 amino acids long. The chain's CDR3 is CASSYPGLPYEQYF. The CDR3 region has the DNA TGTGCCAGCAGTTACCCGGGACTTCCCTACGAGCAGTACTTC.

The CDR3 spells CASSPSLQGDTQYF. CDR3 nucleotide sequence: TGCGCCAGCAGCCCCTCCTTACAGGGCGATACGCAGTATTTT. The rearrangement joins TRBV4-1 to TRBJ2-3; D possibly corresponds to TRBD1 (6 bases). Trimming pared 4 bases from V and 6 bases from J, leaving 14 bases between. The CDR3 loop spans 14 amino acids. Looked up from germline, CDR1 is MGHRA and CDR2 is YSYEKL.

V usage is TRBV20-1 and J usage is TRBJ1-2, with 7 bases fitting TRBD1. This CDR3 comprises 11 residues. The junction had 1 base not matched to a gene; V was cut back by 5 bases and J by 4 bases. Germline-derived CDR1 and CDR2 are DFQATT and SNEGSKA (reference sequence). In nucleotides, the CDR3 is TGCAGTGCTGGACAGGTCTATGGCTACACCTTC. It codes for CSAGQVYGYTF.

The V call is TRBV6-1, the J call TRBJ1-5; no reliable D call. This CDR3 spans 15 amino acids. From germline, CDR1 is MNHNS and CDR2 SASEGT. V was shortened by 3 bases and J by 3 bases, with 12 bases between the two germline ends. The CDR3 here is CASSEGAAVNQPQHF. The CDR3, as DNA: TGTGCCAGCAGTGAGGGCGCGGCAGTCAATCAGCCCCAGCATTTT.

Notes on this clone: Here the CDR3 omits its conserved ending phenylalanine or tryptophan, so a read error is the likely source. The limits of the CDR3 on the DNA are not certain, so only TCRdb's listed CDR3 is given. V gene TRBV28 combines with J gene TRBJ1-5. The CDR3 has 9 amino acids, counting both end residues. CDR1 MDHEN and CDR2 SYDVKM come from the germline V gene. The CDR3 loop reads CASGKAPDL.

This clone was seen only once. The rearrangement links TRBV5-6 to TRBJ2-1; D unclear. V dropped 2 bases and J dropped 15 bases, with 12 bases sitting between them. Germline values: CDR1 SGHDT, CDR2 YYEEEE. This CDR3 contains 11 residues. Written as DNA, the CDR3 is TGTGCCAGCAGCTTCGATGGAGCCTCGTTCTTC. Residues: CASSFDGASFF.

V gene TRBV28 combines with J gene TRBJ2-4; TRBD2 matches 12 bases. Germline V gene lookup returns CDR1 MDHEN and CDR2 SYDVKM. The CDR3 is made up of 16 amino acids. The J segment lost 8 bases and the V segment lost 3 bases, leaving 8 bases of the junction unmatched. The CDR3: CASSLASGRVGHIQYF. The CDR3 DNA reads as TGTGCCAGCAGTTTGGCTAGCGGGAGGGTTGGTCACATTCAGTACTTC.

This clone was recorded once. The gene calls are TRBV19 and TRBJ2-3; 11 bases match TRBD2. This CDR3 spans 16 amino acids. The J segment lost 0 bases and the V segment lost 4 bases, leaving 3 bases of the junction unmatched. The V gene's germline CDR1 is LNHDA and CDR2 SQIVND (reference sequence). In nucleotides, the CDR3 is TGTGCCAGTAGTAGGGGGACTAGCGGTAGCACAGATACGCAGTATTTT. Translation: CASSRGTSGSTDTQYF. The full variable domain, with the rest looked up from reference TRBV19 and TRBJ2-3, is DGGITQSPKYLFRKEGQNVTLSCEQNLNHDAMYWYRQDPGQGLRLIYYSQIVNDFQKGDIAEGYSVSREKKESFPLTVTSAQKNPTAFYLCASSRGTSGSTDTQYFGPGTRLTVL.

The table lists this clone with a few counts. J is TRBJ1-5 and V is TRBV7-8; possibly TRBD1 for D (6 bases). The CDR3 has 20 residues. CDR1 and CDR2 from the germline V gene are SGHVS and FQNEAQ. The V and J ends lost 0 bases and 2 bases respectively, with 23 bases between them. This CDR3 reads CASSLARRGVGRTGNQPQHF. The DNA for the CDR3 is TGTGCCAGCAGCTTAGCGCGGAGGGGGGTTGGACGAACCGGCAATCAGCCCCAGCATTTT.

The chain combines TRBV27 with TRBJ1-2; 10 nucleotides align to TRBD1. The V segment lost 10 bases and the J segment 5 bases; nucleotides outside the gene matches: 7. CDR3 length: 13 residues. Germline CDR1 MNHEY, CDR2 SMNVEV (reference sequence). CDR3 nucleotide sequence: TGTGCCAACCCGACAGGGGGCAAATATGGCTACACCTTC. It specifies CANPTGGKYGYTF.

The chain recombines TRBV7-9 with TRBJ2-3; TRBD1 is a possible D gene (6 bases). The germline V gene has CDR1 SEHNR and CDR2 FQNEAQ (reference sequence). This CDR3 has 14 residues. The V end lost 5 bases, the J end lost 0 bases, and 9 bases lay between the germline ends. The CDR3 here is CASSRDTSTDTQYF. DNA of the CDR3: TGTGCCAGCAGCCGGGACACTAGCACAGATACGCAGTATTTT. The full variable domain, in which reference TRBV7-9 and TRBJ2-3 provide the parts outside the CDR3, is DTGVSQNPRHKITKRGQNVTFRCDPISEHNRLYWYRQTLGQGPEFLTYFQNEAQLEKSRLLSDRFSAERPKGSFSTLEIQRTEQGDSAMYLCASSRDTSTDTQYFGPGTRLTVL.